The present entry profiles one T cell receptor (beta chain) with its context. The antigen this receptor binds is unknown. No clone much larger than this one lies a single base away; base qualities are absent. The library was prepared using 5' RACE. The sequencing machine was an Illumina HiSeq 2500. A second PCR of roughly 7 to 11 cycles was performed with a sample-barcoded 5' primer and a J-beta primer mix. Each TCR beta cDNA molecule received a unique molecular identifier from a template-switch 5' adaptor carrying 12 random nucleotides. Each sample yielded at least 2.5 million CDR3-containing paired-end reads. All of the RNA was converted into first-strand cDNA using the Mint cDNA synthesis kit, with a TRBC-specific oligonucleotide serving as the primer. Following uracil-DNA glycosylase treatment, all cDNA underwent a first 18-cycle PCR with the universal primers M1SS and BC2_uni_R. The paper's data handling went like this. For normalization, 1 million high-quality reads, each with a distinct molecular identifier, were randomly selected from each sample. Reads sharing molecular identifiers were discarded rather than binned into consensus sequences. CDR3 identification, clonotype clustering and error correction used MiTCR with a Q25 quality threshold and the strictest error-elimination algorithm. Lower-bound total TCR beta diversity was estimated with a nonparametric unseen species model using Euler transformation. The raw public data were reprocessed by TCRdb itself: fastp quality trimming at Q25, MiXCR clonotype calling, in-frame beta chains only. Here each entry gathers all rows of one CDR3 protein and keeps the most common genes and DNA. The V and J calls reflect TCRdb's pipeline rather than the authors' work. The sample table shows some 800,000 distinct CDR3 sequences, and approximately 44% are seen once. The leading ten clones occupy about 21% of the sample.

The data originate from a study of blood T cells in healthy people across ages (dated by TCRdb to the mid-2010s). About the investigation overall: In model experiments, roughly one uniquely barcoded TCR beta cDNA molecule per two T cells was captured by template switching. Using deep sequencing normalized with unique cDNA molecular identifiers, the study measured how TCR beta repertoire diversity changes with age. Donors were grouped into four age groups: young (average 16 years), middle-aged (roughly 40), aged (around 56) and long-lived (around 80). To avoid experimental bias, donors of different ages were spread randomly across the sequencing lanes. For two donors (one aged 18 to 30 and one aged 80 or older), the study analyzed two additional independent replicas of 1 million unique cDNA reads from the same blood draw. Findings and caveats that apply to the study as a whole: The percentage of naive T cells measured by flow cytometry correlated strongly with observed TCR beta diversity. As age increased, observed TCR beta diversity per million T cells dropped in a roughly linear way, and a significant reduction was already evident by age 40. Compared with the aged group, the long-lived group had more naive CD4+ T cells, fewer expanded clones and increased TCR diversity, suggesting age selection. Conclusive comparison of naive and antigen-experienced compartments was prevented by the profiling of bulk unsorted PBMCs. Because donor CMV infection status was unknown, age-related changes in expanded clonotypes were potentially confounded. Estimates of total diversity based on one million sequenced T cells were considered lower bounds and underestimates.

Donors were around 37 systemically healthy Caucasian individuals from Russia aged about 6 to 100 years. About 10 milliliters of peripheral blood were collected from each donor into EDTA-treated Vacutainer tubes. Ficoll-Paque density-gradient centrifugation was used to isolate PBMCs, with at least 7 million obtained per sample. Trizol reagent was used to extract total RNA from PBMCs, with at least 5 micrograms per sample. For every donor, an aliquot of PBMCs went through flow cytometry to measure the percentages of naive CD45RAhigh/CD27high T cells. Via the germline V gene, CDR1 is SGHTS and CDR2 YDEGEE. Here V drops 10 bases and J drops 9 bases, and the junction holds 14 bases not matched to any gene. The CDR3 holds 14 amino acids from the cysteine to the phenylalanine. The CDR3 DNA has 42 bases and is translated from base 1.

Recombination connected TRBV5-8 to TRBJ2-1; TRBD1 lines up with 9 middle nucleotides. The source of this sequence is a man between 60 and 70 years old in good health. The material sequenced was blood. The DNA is TGTGCCGGCACTCGGGACAGGGTGTTCCGTGAGCAGTTCTTC. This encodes CAGTRDRVFREQFF.